Listed here is a single T cell receptor beta chain. Antigen unknown. From germline, CDR1 is LNHNV and CDR2 YYDKDF (reference sequence). V lost 1 base and J lost 5, with 12 bases in between. CDR3 size: 15 residues. In TCRdb, the 5' RACE reads were re-called with MiXCR into one record per CDR3 protein. This sample has more than 600,000 distinct CDR3 sequences, with roughly 18% found just once. The entry originates in a study of identical twins. Study results and caveats: Beta out-of-frame sequences displayed a weaker excess of sharing between twins. With abundant cord blood beta clonotypes, insertions were fewer; memory repertoires showed no such pattern.

These data also featured in a second study, about T cells expressing NK-cell markers.

The specimen was PBMCs. This receptor was taken from a young woman in good health. The chain employs TRBV15 and TRBJ2-1, with a weak D call TRBD1 (5 bases). The CDR3 DNA is TGTGCCACCAGCAGAGCTGACAGTCTCCACAATGAGCAGTTCTTC. Translation: CATSRADSLHNEQFF.